This passage covers 23 T cell receptor beta chains from one sample sequenced in a study of tissue T cells after allogeneic stem cell transplantation. Time point meaning: mouse harvest day 14 after allogeneic transplant. The graft held 10^6 splenic CD5+ T cells and 10^7 T-cell-depleted bone marrow cells. Assay: immunoSEQ multiplex PCR; the TCRdb copy retains only in-frame clones and omits some. In the table there are approximately 2,100 clones, 45% to 55% of which are singletons. The sample consisted of liver tissue. The source is a female BALB/c mouse given C57BL/6 T cells with graft-versus-host disease after an allogeneic hematopoietic cell transplant.

For this clone: Gene names refer to mouse genes. The read finishes 1 residue shy of the CDR3 end, and the germline J gene is used to complete it. The chain joins TRBV12-1 to TRBJ1-3; D is perhaps TRBD1 (5 bases). This CDR3 has 13 residues. Germline CDR1 SGHSN, CDR2 HYEKVE. V dropped 2 bases and J dropped 1 base, with 5 bases sitting between them. CDR3 sequence: CASSRGSGNTLYF. The sequenced CDR3 bases are TGTGCCAGCTCTCGGGGGTCTGGAAATACGCTCTAT.

As for this clone: Germline and genes: mouse. The read halts 1 residue ahead of the CDR3 end, with the missing end drawn from the germline J gene. This chain connects TRBV13-3 to TRBJ2-4, with 12 positions matching TRBD2. This CDR3 comprises 15 residues. V shed 4 bases and J 3 bases; nucleotides not matched to a gene: 3. In germline, CDR1 is NNHDY, CDR2 SYVADS. The CDR3 bases that were read are TGTGCCAGCAGTAGGGACTGGGGGGACCAAAACACCTTGTAC. Its protein is CASSRDWGDQNTLY. The whole CDR3 sequence is CASSRDWGDQNTLYF.

As regards this clone: The gene names given are mouse names. The read finishes 1 residue shy of the CDR3 end, and the germline J gene is used to complete it. The V gene is TRBV16, the J gene TRBJ1-2; weak D call: TRBD1 (6 bases). Trimming pared 3 bases from V and 4 bases from J, leaving 9 bases between. This CDR3 is 13 amino acids long. CDR1 SGHSA and CDR2 FRNQAP come from the germline V gene. CDR3 bases read: TGTGCAAGCAGCTTTGGGGGCAGCTCCGACTACACC. This encodes CASSFGGSSDYT. From start to end, the CDR3 is CASSFGGSSDYTF. Full variable domain (remainder filled in from reference TRBV16 and TRBJ1-2): NAGVIQTPRHKVTGKGQEATLWCEPISGHSAVFWYRQTIVQGLEFLTYFRNQAPIDDSGMPKERFSAQMPNQSHSTLKIQSTQPQDSAVYLCASSFGGSSDYTFGSGTRLLVI.

About this clone: The genes and germline here are from mouse. Sequencing ends 1 residue short of the CDR3 end; the germline J gene provides the rest. The genes are TRBV3 and TRBJ2-2; the D is unclear. Looked up from germline, CDR1 is SNHLY and CDR2 is FYNGKV (reference sequence). Trimming pared 4 bases from V and 2 bases from J, leaving 8 bases between. The CDR3 length is 14 residues. CDR3 DNA (partial): TGTGCCAGCAGCTCAGGAATCAACACCGGGCAGCTCTAC. Translated: CASSSGINTGQLY. The full CDR3 is CASSSGINTGQLYF.

This clone has just a few counts. The genes are named according to mouse. The missing CDR3 end, 1 residue past where the read stops, is filled in from the germline J gene. V and J are TRBV13-2 and TRBJ1-4, with 10 bases lining up with TRBD1. The V gene end was trimmed by 5 bases and the J gene end by 1 base; junction bases not matched to a gene: 5. This CDR3 region has 16 residues. The germline V gene has CDR1 NNHNN and CDR2 SYGAGS (reference sequence). CDR3 DNA, as far as it was read: TGTGCCAGCGGGACCGGGACAGGGGATTCCAACGAAAGATTATTT. Amino acids: CASGTGTGDSNERLF. The complete CDR3 protein is CASGTGTGDSNERLFF.

This clone has a handful of counts. The gene names given are mouse names. The read ends 1 residue early relative to the CDR3; the germline J gene fills the gap. The chain employs TRBV4 and TRBJ2-3, with D possibly being TRBD1 (6 bases). Trimming removed 3 bases from V and 0 bases from J, with 7 bases in between. CDR1 and CDR2 from the germline V gene are LGHDT and YNNKQL (reference sequence). This CDR3 has 14 residues. CDR3 residues: CASSYRGSAETLYF. CDR3 bases read: TGTGCCAGCAGCTACAGGGGAAGTGCAGAAACGCTGTAT.

A word on this clone: Any gene name here is a mouse gene name. The CDR3 end is not reached by the read, which stops 1 residue before it; the germline J gene fills it in. V usage is TRBV3 and J usage is TRBJ2-4; TRBD1 or TRBD2 may be the D gene (6 bases each). The V end lost 0 bases, the J end lost 0 bases, and 7 bases lay between the germline ends. Germline CDR1 is SNHLY and CDR2 is FYNGKV (reference sequence). The CDR3 length is 15 residues. The CDR3 DNA, read in part, is TGTGCCAGCAGCTTAGCAGGGGGGAGTCAAAACACCTTGTAC. The encoded protein is CASSLAGGSQNTLY. The whole CDR3 protein reads CASSLAGGSQNTLYF.

Relative to its sample, this clone is hyperexpanded. Here the gene names and germline are mouse. The CDR3 sequence is CASSIGTGGLQNTLYF. The sequenced CDR3 bases are TGTGCCAGCAGTATTGGGACAGGGGGCTTGCAAAACACCTTGTAC. V is TRBV19 and J is TRBJ2-4; 12 positions match TRBD1. The read terminates 1 residue before the CDR3 end, so the remaining end is supplied by the germline J gene. V lost 2 bases and J lost 3; bases outside the gene matches: 4. CDR1 and CDR2 (germline): FNHDT, SITEND (reference sequence). CDR3 length equals 16 residues.

A single count supports this clone. A single base is all that separates this from a far larger clone, so a read error is likely. Gene names are the mouse ones. The read is 1 residue too short to cover the CDR3 end, so that end is filled in from the germline J gene. The identical CDR3 is also encoded by other nucleotide sequences in the sample. The V gene is TRBV13-1, the J gene TRBJ2-3; maybe TRBD1 (6 bases). Germline V gene data show CDR1 as NSHNY and CDR2 as SYGAGN. Trimming pared 0 bases from V and 3 bases from J, leaving 11 bases between. The CDR3 covers 15 residues. CDR3 loop: CASSDARGGAETLYF. The CDR3 DNA, read in part, is TGTGCCAGCAGTGATGCCAGGGGCGGGGCAGAAACGCTGTAT.

In this sample, this clone is medium-sized. Gene and germline names: mouse. The sequence runs out 1 residue before the end of the CDR3; the remainder is reconstructed from the germline J gene. The chain joins TRBV2 to TRBJ2-2, with TRBD1 identical over 8 bases. Germline assignment: CDR1 LGHNA and CDR2 YSYQKL. With 2 bases clipped from V and 3 bases from J, the junction kept 2 bases outside the gene matches. This CDR3 has 15 amino acids. CDR3: CASSQQGADTGQLYF. CDR3 DNA (partial): TGTGCCAGCAGCCAACAGGGGGCAGACACCGGGCAGCTCTAC.

Turning to this clone: All gene names here are mouse names. The read ends 1 residue early relative to the CDR3; the germline J gene fills the gap. This chain links TRBV20 with TRBJ1-4; 7 positions match TRBD1. With V trimmed by 3 bases and J by 3 bases, 1 base remained unmatched. In germline, CDR1 is GFQATS, CDR2 STVNSAI. The CDR3 extends over 13 amino acids. CDR3 bases read: TGTGGTGCTAGACAGGGGACCAACGAAAGATTATTT. Translation gives CGARQGTNERLF. The entire CDR3 protein is CGARQGTNERLFF.

In regard to this clone: The gene symbols are mouse symbols. Read sequence stops 1 residue before the CDR3 end, and the germline J gene provides the missing end. The V gene is TRBV5, the J gene TRBJ1-4; 11 bases are a match to TRBD1. Germline V lookup: CDR1 LGHNA, CDR2 YNLKQL (reference sequence). This CDR3 is 15 amino acids long. With V trimmed by 4 bases and J by 4 bases, 2 bases remained unmatched. CDR3 DNA (partial): TGTGCCAGCAGCCCGGGACAGGGGGACAACGAAAGATTATTT. Its protein product is CASSPGQGDNERLF. The entire CDR3 reads CASSPGQGDNERLFF.

By its share, this clone is medium-sized. Germline and genes: mouse. CDR3 sequence: CASSLGQKDTQYF. Incomplete CDR3 DNA: TGTGCCAGCAGTCTGGGACAAAAAGACACCCAGTAC. The V and J genes are TRBV26 and TRBJ2-5, with D maybe TRBD1 (5 bases). The sequenced fragment ends 1 residue before the CDR3 boundary, so the rest is inferred from the germline J gene. V was clipped by 2 bases and J by 4 bases, with 7 bases between them. Germline CDR1 is KGHPV and CDR2 is FQNQEV (reference sequence). The CDR3 totals 13 residues.

The sample holds a few counts of this clone. Each gene name is a mouse one. The CDR3 end lies 1 residue beyond the end of the read and is filled in from the germline J gene. The V call is TRBV3, the J call TRBJ1-2, with D perhaps matching TRBD1 (5 bases). The CDR3 sequence is 13 residues long. Trimming removed 3 bases at V and 0 bases at J, with 5 bases between. Per the germline V gene, CDR1 is SNHLY and CDR2 is FYNGKV (reference sequence). The CDR3 DNA, read in part, is TGTGCCAGCAGCTTGACAGCAAACTCCGACTACACC. This gives the protein CASSLTANSDYT. The whole CDR3 protein is CASSLTANSDYTF. The whole variable domain, remainder taken from reference TRBV3 and TRBJ1-2, is GPKVLQIPSHQIIDMGQMVTLNCDPVSNHLYFYWYKQILGQQMEFLVNFYNGKVMEKSKLFKDQFSVERPDGSYFTLKIQPTALEDSAVYFCASSLTANSDYTFGSGTRLLVI.

Of note for this clone: Each gene name is a mouse one. The read ends 1 residue early relative to the CDR3; the germline J gene fills the gap. The chain links TRBV5 to TRBJ2-4, with 8 bases matching TRBD2. Germline CDR1 and CDR2: LGHNA and YNLKQL (reference sequence). The CDR3 contains 16 residues. The trim removed 1 base at V and 3 bases at J, leaving 6 bases unmatched. This chain's CDR3 is CASSQGTGMVQNTLYF. The covered CDR3 bases are TGTGCCAGCAGCCAAGGGACTGGGATGGTACAAAACACCTTGTAC.

This clone was seen more than once but under ten times. Mouse gene names apply. The read finishes 1 residue shy of the CDR3 end, and the germline J gene is used to complete it. The rearrangement uses TRBV13-3 and TRBJ1-1, with D unclear. Germline V lookup: CDR1 NNHDY, CDR2 SYVADS. This CDR3 has 11 residues. Trimming removed 5 bases from V and 0 bases from J, with 2 bases in between. The CDR3 is CASRANTEVFF. The sequenced part of the CDR3 DNA is TGTGCCAGCAGGGCAAACACAGAAGTCTTC.

For this clone: Gene names and germline match the mouse. The read stops 1 residue short of the end of the CDR3; the missing end is completed from the germline J gene. This chain uses TRBV3 with TRBJ2-4; D gene uncertain. V was clipped by 4 bases and J by 2 bases, with 4 bases between them. This CDR3 comprises 12 residues. The germline V gene has CDR1 SNHLY and CDR2 FYNGKV (reference sequence). The CDR3 protein is CASSSIQNTLYF. The CDR3 bases that were read are TGTGCCAGCAGCTCCATTCAAAACACCTTGTAC.

Turning to this clone: The gene symbols are mouse symbols. The read gets to within 1 residue of the CDR3 end, and the germline J gene fills in the rest. The rearrangement uses TRBV13-1 and TRBJ1-4; 10 nucleotides align to TRBD1. The junction had 3 bases not matched to a gene; V was cut back by 4 bases and J by 0 bases. Germline V CDR1 and CDR2: NSHNY, SYGAGN. The CDR3 is 16 residues long. The CDR3 protein is CASSPGQGFSNERLFF. The part of the CDR3 DNA that was read is TGTGCCAGCAGTCCGGGACAGGGGTTTTCCAACGAAAGATTATTT.

This clone was detected only a few times. The gene symbols are mouse symbols. The CDR3: CASSPGNYAEQFF. The sequenced CDR3 bases are TGTGCCAGCAGCCCCGGGAACTATGCTGAGCAGTTC. This rearrangement joins TRBV4 to TRBJ2-1; D unclear. The CDR3 end falls 1 residue outside the read, so it is completed with the germline J gene. This CDR3 contains 13 residues. The V gene's germline CDR1 is LGHDT and CDR2 YNNKQL (reference sequence). Between the trimmed V and J ends, which lost 5 bases and 1 base, there was a span of 6 bases.

Of note for this clone: The genes are named according to mouse. The read ends 1 residue shy of where the CDR3 ends; the end is completed using the germline J gene. V gene TRBV23 combines with J gene TRBJ2-2; TRBD1, as called in the table, went unchecked against the DNA. The V gene's germline CDR1 is KGHTA and CDR2 FQNQQP. This CDR3 is 15 amino acids long. CDR3 bases read: TGCTCCAGCAGTCGGCAGGGGGGTGGCACCGGGCAGCTCTAC. Amino acids: CSSSRQGGGTGQLY. The entire CDR3 protein reads CSSSRQGGGTGQLYF.

In regard to this clone: Mouse names are used for the genes. The read ends 1 residue shy of where the CDR3 ends; the end is completed using the germline J gene. The chain links TRBV26 to TRBJ2-2; 10 bases map to TRBD1. Germline V lookup: CDR1 KGHPV, CDR2 FQNQEV (reference sequence). CDR3 length: 15 amino acids. Trimming cost V 6 bases and J 4 bases; bases outside gene matches: 5. CDR3 DNA, as far as it was read: TGTGCCAGCAGCCGGGACAGGGGAGGCACCGGGCAGCTCTAC. This gives the protein CASSRDRGGTGQLY. The CDR3 reads in full as CASSRDRGGTGQLYF.

Worth noting for this clone: Here the gene names and germline are mouse. The read falls 1 residue short of the CDR3 end, and the missing part is taken from the germline J gene. This chain joins TRBV13-3 and TRBJ1-3; D not resolved. V dropped 2 bases and J dropped 0 bases, with 6 bases sitting between them. The CDR3 length is 14 residues. The germline CDR1 and CDR2 sequences are NNHDY and SYVADS. The CDR3 loop reads CASSERDSGNTLYF. The covered CDR3 bases are TGTGCCAGCAGTGAAAGGGATTCTGGAAATACGCTCTAT.

This clone was picked up a small number of times. All gene names here are mouse names. The read halts 1 residue ahead of the CDR3 end, with the missing end drawn from the germline J gene. The chain carries TRBV13-2 and TRBJ1-5, with D uncertain. Germline V CDR1 and CDR2: NNHNN, SYGAGS (reference sequence). Trimming cost V 3 bases and J 3 bases, with 7 bases left between them. There are 13 residues in the CDR3. CDR3 DNA (partial): TGTGCCAGCGGTGTCGACATCAACCAGGCTCCGCTT. Amino acid sequence: CASGVDINQAPL. The full-length CDR3 reads as CASGVDINQAPLF.